Presented here are 22 T cell receptor beta chains from one specimen sequenced in a study of prognosis after radiotherapy for stage I lung cancer. Amplicons of TCR beta CDR3 were generated from genomic DNA by two-round multiplex PCR. First-round PCR used primers specific to each TRBV and TRBJ gene. One entry per CDR3 protein results from TCRdb running MiXCR on the multiplex PCR reads. The data show around 27,000 distinct CDR3 sequences, more than 25% seen once. This material consisted of PBMCs, taken before or after stereotactic body radiation therapy (not recorded which). The source is a donor aged 50 or older with non-small cell lung cancer.

This chain uses TRBV30 with TRBJ1-2; 7 bases agree with TRBD1. Germline lookup yields CDR1 GTSNPN and CDR2 SVGIG (reference sequence). The J segment lost 6 bases and the V segment lost 4 bases, leaving 5 bases of the junction unmatched. The CDR3 runs 12 residues. The CDR3 DNA sequence: TGTGCCTGGACCTCGGGACAGCATGGCTACACCTTC. Translating it yields CAWTSGQHGYTF.

This clonotype showed up many times. The chain recombines TRBV10-3 with TRBJ2-1; TRBD2 aligns across 10 bases. Germline V gives CDR1 ENHRY, CDR2 SYGVKD. The V and J ends lost 6 bases and 4 bases, in that order; junction bases with no gene match: 15. The CDR3 totals 18 residues. In nucleotides, the CDR3 is TGTGCCATCAGCTTCTACCCTCTTAGCGGGGGGCCTTACAATGAGCAGTTCTTC. Amino acid sequence: CAISFYPLSGGPYNEQFF.

This clonotype was recorded many times. V gene TRBV19 combines with J gene TRBJ1-5; TRBD1 aligns across 9 bases. V was clipped by 3 bases and J by 7 bases; unmatched bases: 4. The germline CDR1 and CDR2 sequences are LNHDA and SQIVND (reference sequence). The CDR3 length is 14 residues. CDR3 in amino acids: CASSMGQGGQPQHF. DNA of the CDR3: TGTGCCAGTAGTATGGGACAGGGAGGGCAGCCCCAGCATTTT.

The chain uses TRBV2 and TRBJ2-1, with 9 positions matching TRBD2. CDR3 length: 16 amino acids. Germline V gives CDR1 SNHLY, CDR2 FYNNEI. J was trimmed by 7 bases and V by 6 bases; bases with no gene match: 13. DNA of the CDR3: TGTGCCAGCAGCCGAGGGACTAGCTTGAGAAGAAATGAGCAGTTCTTC. This encodes CASSRGTSLRRNEQFF.

This clonotype was seen many times. The chain has TRBV2 and TRBJ1-3; 8 nucleotides line up with TRBD1. CDR1 is SNHLY, CDR2 FYNNEI, per germline. The CDR3 sequence is 14 residues long. With 6 bases clipped from V and 7 bases from J, the junction kept 8 bases outside the gene matches. The CDR3, as DNA: TGTGCCAGCAGCCAGACAGGGGCGACGAACACCATATATTTT. This sequence encodes CASSQTGATNTIYF.

This rearrangement joins TRBV18 to TRBJ2-1; 16 nucleotides match TRBD2. This CDR3 spans 18 amino acids. Germline assignment: CDR1 KGHSH and CDR2 LQKENI. Losses at the gene ends were 2 bases for V and 1 base for J; bases not matched to a gene: 2. The CDR3 region is CASSPGTSGGASYNEQFF. The CDR3 DNA reads TGTGCCAGCTCACCAGGGACTAGCGGGGGGGCTTCCTACAATGAGCAGTTCTTC.

The sample holds many counts of this clonotype. J is TRBJ1-2 and V is TRBV9; no definite D call. V gave up 4 bases and J gave up 7 bases, with 8 bases separating them. CDR1 and CDR2 from the germline V gene are SGDLS and YYNGEE. This CDR3 has 11 amino acids. CDR3 sequence reads: CASSSLRGYTF. In DNA, the CDR3 is TGTGCCAGCAGCTCCCTCCGTGGCTACACCTTC.

In the case of this clonotype: A read error is likely, as this CDR3 ends without the conserved phenylalanine or tryptophan. This chain links TRBV6-9 with TRBJ2-2; D perhaps matches TRBD2 (6 bases). The germline CDR1 and CDR2 sequences are MNHGY and SVAAGI. The CDR3 is 12 amino acids. The CDR3 sequence is CVSSYGGGELFS. Here the CDR3 DNA reads TGTGTCAGCAGTTACGGGGGCGGGGAGCTGTTTTCT.

This clonotype was detected a few times. This sequence joins TRBV12-3 or TRBV12-4 and TRBJ2-2; 12 bases match TRBD1. Unmatched junction bases numbered 6, after V lost 4 bases and J lost 3 bases. CDR3 length equals 17 residues. CDR3 protein: CASSWGQGAKYTGELFF. CDR3 nucleotide sequence: TGTGCCAGCAGTTGGGGACAGGGGGCCAAATACACCGGGGAGCTGTTTTTT.

In the case of this clonotype: Sequence at one end of the junction differs from germline and may be a read error. The chain uses TRBV7-2 and TRBJ2-7; TRBD1 is a possible D gene (5 bases). This CDR3 comprises 14 residues. Germline CDR1 reads SGHTA; CDR2 reads FQGNSA. The CDR3 sequence is CASRRDPGNYEQCF. CDR3 bases: TGTGCCAGCCGCCGAGACCCAGGGAACTACGAGCAGTGCTTC.

This clonotype has at least ten counts. V and J are TRBV5-4 and TRBJ2-5; D gene ambiguous. The V gene lost 4 bases and the J gene lost 0 bases, with 10 bases spanning the gap. This CDR3 contains 14 residues. The germline V gene encodes CDR1 SGHNT and CDR2 YYREEE (reference sequence). In nucleotides, the CDR3 is TGTGCCAGCAGCCTCCCTGCTAACCAAGAGACCCAGTACTTC. Encoded protein: CASSLPANQETQYF. Full variable domain (missing parts from reference TRBV5-4 and TRBJ2-5): ETGVTQSPTHLIKTRGQQVTLRCSSQSGHNTVSWYQQALGQGPQFIFQYYREEENGRGNFPPRFSGLQFPNYSSELNVNALELDDSALYLCASSLPANQETQYFGPGTRLLVL.

This clonotype was found a few times. Since a much larger clone is just one base distant, this may be a read error. J is TRBJ2-5 and V is TRBV3-1; D is tentatively TRBD1 or TRBD2 (6 bases each). There are 14 residues in the CDR3. CDR1 and CDR2 (germline): LGHDT, YNNKEL (reference sequence). CDR3 nucleotides: TGTGCCAGCATCCAAGGAGGGGGTCAAGAGACCCAGTACTTC. It codes for CASIQGGGQETQYF.

V usage is TRBV7-9 and J usage is TRBJ1-2; D not resolved. The CDR3 totals 13 residues. Between the trimmed V and J ends, which lost 0 bases and 5 bases, there was a span of 7 bases. The germline V gene has CDR1 SEHNR and CDR2 FQNEAQ (reference sequence). The CDR3 nucleotides read TGTGCCAGCAGCTTAGCAGTCTCGTATGGCTACACCTTC. Translation gives CASSLAVSYGYTF.

Of note for this clonotype: A junction end diverges from the germline sequence, so it may reflect a read error. The chain has TRBV6-1 and TRBJ2-1; 9 bases fit TRBD1. The CDR3 has 11 amino acids. CDR1 and CDR2 from the germline V gene are MNHNS and SASEGT. CDR3 amino acids: CASSPGTGKLF. In DNA form, the CDR3 reads TGTGCCAGCAGTCCTGGGACAGGGAAGTTATTC.

This clonotype appeared a few times. CDR3 amino acids: CSARDLRGAGTQPQHF. As DNA, the CDR3 is TGCAGTGCTAGAGATCTTCGGGGGGCTGGTACACAGCCCCAGCATTTT. The rearrangement links TRBV20-1 to TRBJ1-5; TRBD1 is a possible D gene (6 bases). CDR1 and CDR2 from the germline V gene are DFQATT and SNEGSKA (reference sequence). The CDR3 totals 16 residues. Trimming took 0 bases from V and 7 from J, leaving 19 bases between them.

At least ten counts were recorded for this clonotype. The chain employs TRBV9 and TRBJ2-2; a possible D gene is TRBD1 (5 bases). This CDR3 is built from 15 residues. V gave up 4 bases and J gave up 6 bases, with 16 bases separating them. Germline lookup yields CDR1 SGDLS and CDR2 YYNGEE. The CDR3 is CASSSRVSSSGELFF. In DNA, the CDR3 is TGTGCCAGCAGCTCCAGGGTGAGTTCGTCCGGGGAGCTGTTTTTT.

This clonotype was found many times. The chain is built from TRBV7-9 and TRBJ2-1, with 8 bases fitting TRBD2. V trimming: 5 bases; J trimming: 2 bases; junction bases outside the gene matches: 20. Germline loops: CDR1 SEHNR, CDR2 FQNEAQ (reference sequence). CDR3 length equals 20 residues. The CDR3 DNA follows: TGTGCCAGCAGCCCGTCGCGTGGGTTAGCGGGACCTTCCGCCTACAATGAGCAGTTCTTC. It encodes CASSPSRGLAGPSAYNEQFF.

This clonotype has ten or more counts. The chain employs TRBV2 and TRBJ1-5; no definite D call. Trimming took 1 base from V and 8 from J, leaving 15 bases between them. The CDR3 covers 15 residues. CDR1 is SNHLY, CDR2 FYNNEI, per germline. This chain's CDR3 is CASSEDSWGGKPQHF. CDR3 DNA sequence: TGTGCCAGCAGTGAAGATTCGTGGGGTGGTAAGCCCCAGCATTTT.

The chain couples TRBV20-1 to TRBJ2-7, with D uncertain. The V end was cut by 0 bases, the J end by 9 bases, with 18 bases between. CDR3 length equals 14 residues. Germline V CDR1 and CDR2: DFQATT, SNEGSKA (reference sequence). As DNA, the CDR3 is TGCAGTGCTAGAGATGGTATAGGAATCCTTTCGCAGTACTTC. Its protein product is CSARDGIGILSQYF.

The rearrangement links TRBV6-5 to TRBJ2-7, with TRBD2 identical over 10 bases. The CDR3 runs to 15 residues. From germline, CDR1 is MNHEY and CDR2 SVGAGI. V was pared by 2 bases and J by 2 bases, with 3 bases of the junction left unmatched. This chain's CDR3 is CASSYRLAGTYEQYF. Written as DNA, the CDR3 is TGTGCCAGCAGTTACAGACTAGCGGGTACCTACGAGCAGTACTTC.

This clonotype was detected ten times or more. This sequence joins TRBV19 and TRBJ2-2; D possibly corresponds to TRBD2 (6 bases). Germline CDR1 and CDR2: LNHDA and SQIVND (reference sequence). The CDR3 contains 15 residues. Trimming stripped 5 bases from V and 2 bases from J, with 12 bases between. CDR3 amino acids: CASSPGLVNTGELFF. The CDR3 DNA is TGTGCCAGTAGTCCGGGACTGGTAAACACCGGGGAGCTGTTTTTT.

At least ten counts were recorded for this clonotype. The rearrangement joins TRBV28 to TRBJ2-7; D not certain. The length of the CDR3 is 15 residues. With 5 bases removed from V and 0 bases from J, the gap between germline ends came to 14 bases. Germline V gene lookup returns CDR1 MDHEN and CDR2 SYDVKM. CDR3 amino acids: CASSGSTPVSYEQYF. CDR3 in DNA: TGTGCCAGCAGTGGTTCGACGCCGGTCTCCTACGAGCAGTACTTC. The whole variable domain, remainder taken from reference TRBV28 and TRBJ2-7, is DVKVTQSSRYLVKRTGEKVFLECVQDMDHENMFWYRQDPGLGLRLIYFSYDVKMKEKGDIPEGYSVSREKKERFSLILESASTNQTSMYLCASSGSTPVSYEQYFGPGTRLTVT.